These T cell receptor beta chains were read from a single sample in a study of post-analysis software for immune sequencing data. One entry per CDR3 protein, called by TCRdb with MiXCR from the PCR reads. The sample contains 600,000 to 750,000 distinct CDR3 sequences, roughly three fifths of which appear only once. Sequenced material: blood. The source of these receptors is a girl aged 2-10 years with multiple sclerosis. Each CDR3 is given with its conserved first and last residue. The D gene is left open where the match is weak. Clone size, where shown, is once, few, many, or a class for clones that have expanded.

V gene	J gene	clone size	D gene	CDR3 DNA	CDR3 protein
TRBV12-3/TRBV12-4	TRBJ2-5	NA	NA	TGTGCCAGCAGTCCTCACTATTCTGGCCAAGAGACCCAGTACTTC	CASSPHYSGQETQYF
TRBV12-3/TRBV12-4	TRBJ2-5	NA	NA	TGTGCCAGCAGTTTAGAAGGGGCTGGGGAGACCCAGTACTTC	CASSLEGAGETQYF
TRBV10-3	TRBJ2-3	NA	TRBD2	TGTGCCATCAGTGAGTCGGTGGCTAGCGGGAGTACAGATACGCAGTATTTT	CAISESVASGSTDTQYF
TRBV7-9	TRBJ1-2	NA	TRBD1	TGTGCCAGCAGCCCGAGAGTGGCACAGGGGTTTGACTATGGCTACACCTTC	CASSPRVAQGFDYGYTF
TRBV20-1	TRBJ2-3	NA	TRBD2	TGCAGTGCTAGACTAGCGGCCCGCACAGATACGCAGTATTTT	CSARLAARTDTQYF
TRBV18	TRBJ2-7	few	NA	TGTGCCAGCTCACCCCCCGGGACACTTTACGAGCAGTACTTC	CASSPPGTLYEQYF
TRBV11-2	TRBJ2-7	NA	TRBD2	TGTGCCAGCAGTGGGGGGAGGGCCGAGCAGTACTTC	CASSGGRAEQYF
TRBV6-6	TRBJ2-7	NA	NA	TGTGCCAGCAGCCCCTCCCTTGAGGGGTCGTACGAGCAGTACTTC	CASSPSLEGSYEQYF
TRBV4-2	TRBJ2-1	NA	NA	TGTGCCAGCAGCCAAGTAATCGGGATCAATGAGCAGTTCTTC	CASSQVIGINEQFF
TRBV29-1	TRBJ2-1	NA	TRBD2	TGCAGCGTTATGGGACTAGCGGGATACAATGAGCAGTTCTTC	CSVMGLAGYNEQFF
TRBV7-2	TRBJ2-3	NA	NA	TGTGCCAGCAGCTTAAGTAGCGGTCTTAGCACAGATACGCAGTATTTT	CASSLSSGLSTDTQYF
TRBV20-1	TRBJ2-3	NA	NA	TGCAGTGCCCTGACCGGCGATACGCAGTATTTT	CSALTGDTQYF
TRBV18	TRBJ2-1	NA	TRBD1	TGTGCCAGCTCACCCGATCCGGGACAGGGCTACAATGAGCAGTTCTTC	CASSPDPGQGYNEQFF
TRBV9	TRBJ2-5	NA	NA	TGTGCCAGCAGCGTAGATTCAGTTTGGGAGACCCAGTACTTC	CASSVDSVWETQYF
TRBV12-3/TRBV12-4	TRBJ2-7	NA	NA	TGTGCCAGCAGTTATTCGGGATTCCCGGACCACTACGAGCAGTACTTC	CASSYSGFPDHYEQYF
TRBV10-3	TRBJ2-1	NA	NA	TGTGCCATCAGTGAAGGGGTCCGGAACAATGAGCAGTTCTTC	CAISEGVRNNEQFF
TRBV5-1	TRBJ1-2	NA	TRBD1	TGCGCCAGCAGCCGCGACAGGGGAAATGGCTACACCTTC	CASSRDRGNGYTF
TRBV5-1	TRBJ1-1	NA	NA	TGCGCCAGCAGCTTGCCGGATTGGGGCCGAGACACTGAAGCTTTCTTT	CASSLPDWGRDTEAFF
TRBV29-1	TRBJ2-7	few	NA	TGCAGCGTTTCCCTCCCCTCCTACGAGCAGTACTTC	CSVSLPSYEQYF
TRBV27	TRBJ2-3	few	NA	TGTGCCGGCAGTAAAGGGGCCCTTAACACAGATACGCAGTATTTT	CAGSKGALNTDTQYF
TRBV5-1	TRBJ1-6	once	NA	TGCGCCAGCAGCTCACAGGTCCCCGGGGCAAATTCACCCCTCCACTTT	CASSSQVPGANSPLHF
TRBV14	TRBJ2-5	NA	NA	TGTGCCAGCAGCCAAGAAGCTGGCCCGCCAGAGACCCAGTACTTC	CASSQEAGPPETQYF
TRBV6-1	TRBJ2-1	few	NA	TGTGCCAGCAGTGAAGCAGGGACTCTTCTCTCCTACAATGAGCAGTTCTTC	CASSEAGTLLSYNEQFF
TRBV2	TRBJ2-7	NA	NA	TGTGCCAGAACAAGAGACAGGAATGATTACGAGCAGTACTTC	CARTRDRNDYEQYF
TRBV12-3/TRBV12-4	TRBJ1-2	NA	NA	TGTGCCAGCAGCCTAAGGGTCGGCGGCTACACCTTC	CASSLRVGGYTF
TRBV20-1	TRBJ2-6	NA	NA	TGCAGTGCTAGAAAGGCCGAAGGACGGACTTCTGGGGCCAACGTCCTGACTTTC	CSARKAEGRTSGANVLTF
TRBV11-2	TRBJ1-6	once	TRBD1	TGTGCCAGCAGCACCACGACAGGGGGCCATTCACCCCTCCACTTT	CASSTTTGGHSPLHF
TRBV2	TRBJ2-1	NA	NA	TGTGCCAGCAGTGAAATGGGTTACAATGAGCAGTTCTTC	CASSEMGYNEQFF
TRBV9	TRBJ2-6	NA	NA	TGTGCCAGCAGCCCTCGACAGCTCTCTGGGGCCAACGTCCTGACTTTC	CASSPRQLSGANVLTF
TRBV10-3	TRBJ1-2	NA	TRBD1	TGTGCCATCGAAGACAGGGGACGGCTTGGTGGCTACACCTTC	CAIEDRGRLGGYTF
TRBV6-2/TRBV6-3	TRBJ2-3	NA	TRBD2	TGTGCCAGCGGAAGCCGACTAGCGGGAACAGATACGCAGTATTTT	CASGSRLAGTDTQYF
TRBV7-9	TRBJ2-3	NA	NA	TGTGCCAGCACCACAACCCGGACGACTAGCACAGATACGCAGTATTTT	CASTTTRTTSTDTQYF
TRBV7-9	TRBJ2-5	NA	NA	TGTGCCAGCAGCCTCAGCCTTTACCAAGAGTCCCAGTACTTC	CASSLSLYQESQYF
TRBV7-8	TRBJ2-7	once	TRBD2	TGTGCCAGCAGCCCAGCCTCAGGGACTAGCGGGAGGGAGCAGTACTTC	CASSPASGTSGREQYF